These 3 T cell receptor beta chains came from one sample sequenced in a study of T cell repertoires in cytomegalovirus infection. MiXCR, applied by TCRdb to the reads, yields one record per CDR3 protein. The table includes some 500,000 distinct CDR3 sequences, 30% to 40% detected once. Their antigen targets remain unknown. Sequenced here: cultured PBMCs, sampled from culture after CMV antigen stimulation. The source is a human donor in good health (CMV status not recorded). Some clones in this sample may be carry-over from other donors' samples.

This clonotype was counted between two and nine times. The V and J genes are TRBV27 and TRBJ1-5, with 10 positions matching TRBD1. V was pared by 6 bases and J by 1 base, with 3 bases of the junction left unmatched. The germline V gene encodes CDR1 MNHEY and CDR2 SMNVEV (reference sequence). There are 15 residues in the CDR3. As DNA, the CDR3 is TGTGCCAGCAGGGACAGGGGGTTGAGCAATCAGCCCCAGCATTTT. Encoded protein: CASRDRGLSNQPQHF.

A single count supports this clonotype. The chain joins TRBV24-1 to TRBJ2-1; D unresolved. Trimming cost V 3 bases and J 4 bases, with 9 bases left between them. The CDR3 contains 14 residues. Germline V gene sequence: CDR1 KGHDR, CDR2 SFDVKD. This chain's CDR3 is CATSDRRPYNEQFF. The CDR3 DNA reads TGTGCCACCAGTGATCGGCGACCGTACAATGAGCAGTTCTTC.

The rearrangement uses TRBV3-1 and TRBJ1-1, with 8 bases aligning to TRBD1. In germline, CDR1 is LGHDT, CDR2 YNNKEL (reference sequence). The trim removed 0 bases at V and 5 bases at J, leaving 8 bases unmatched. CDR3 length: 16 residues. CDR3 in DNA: TGTGCCAGCAGCCAAGAGGATACAGGGGGAAGGACTGAAGCTTTCTTT. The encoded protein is CASSQEDTGGRTEAFF.